This T cell receptor (beta chain) appears in the sequencing data of a study of T cell repertoires in cytomegalovirus infection. Background on the study: The authors relied on CMV epitopes, both recently identified HLA-C-restricted and well-studied HLA-B-restricted. The study's findings and limits: Carriers of CMV plus the relevant HLA were identified by cumulative public TCR beta family frequency. CMV-specific HLA-C-restricted TCR beta clonotypes dominated the ex vivo response.

With regard to this clonotype: Its cognate antigen is unknown.

This CDR3 comprises 19 residues. The V gene's germline CDR1 is GTSNPN and CDR2 SVGIG (reference sequence). The V segment lost 1 base and the J segment 3 bases; nucleotides outside the gene matches: 12. TCRdb re-analysed the reads in MiXCR, keeping a single row per CDR3 protein. The data show approximately 300,000 distinct CDR3 sequences, almost 30% seen once. The sample was cultured PBMCs, taken from culture after CMV antigen stimulation. This TCR was recovered from a human donor in good health (CMV status not recorded). Some clones in this sample may be carry-over from other donors' samples. The chain recombines TRBV30 with TRBJ2-1, with 13 bases that match TRBD2. The CDR3 DNA is TGTGCCTGGAGTGCCCAACGACTAGCGGGAGGACAAATCTACAATGAGCAGTTCTTC. Encoded protein: CAWSAQRLAGGQIYNEQFF.